Sequencing of this T cell receptor (beta chain) was carried out in a study of T cell responses to AZD1222 COVID-19 vaccine. This clone is medium-sized (0.01 to 0.1%) within its sample. Repertoires were generated with immunoSEQ multiplex PCR, while TCRdb's copy carries only in-frame clones and drops some. This sample has 130,000 to 150,000 clones, with roughly nine tenths found just once. This CDR3 is 16 amino acids long. Germline CDR1 reads KGHDR; CDR2 reads SFDVKD. The V and J ends lost 4 bases and 4 bases, in that order; junction bases with no gene match: 8. The sequence was obtained from an adult in good health. Sample: peripheral blood, taken on day 0 of AZD1222 vaccination. The chain employs TRBV24-1 and TRBJ2-2; 7 positions match TRBD2. The DNA of the CDR3 is TGTGCCACCAGTGACCACGAGCGGGACGGCACCGGGGAGCTGTTTTTT. Amino acids: CATSDHERDGTGELFF.